The clone carrying this T cell receptor beta chain was observed a few times. Its antigen remains unknown. Each CDR3 protein is one row after TCRdb ran MiXCR on the 5' RACE reads. The sample has roughly 52,000 distinct CDR3 sequences; roughly 15% are singletons. Per the germline V gene, CDR1 is KGHSH and CDR2 is LQKENI. With 0 bases clipped from V and 4 bases from J, the junction kept 2 bases outside the gene matches. The CDR3 extends over 14 amino acids. Findings of the study overall: The TCR gene usage of tumor memory CD4+ T cells clustered together with blood and lymph node memory CD4+ cells and with lymph node naive CD4+ cells.

The chain couples TRBV18 to TRBJ2-5, with TRBD1 identical over 7 bases. Sequencing was carried out using naive CD4+ T cells sorted from blood. Described subset: naive CD4+ T cells, CD4+CD45RA+CD25-. The receptor was derived from a female donor with breast cancer. The CDR3 region has the DNA TGTGCCAGCTCACCACCTCCAGGGGGAGAGACCCAGTACTTC. Protein sequence: CASSPPPGGETQYF.